This T cell receptor (beta chain) was observed in a study of immune evolution from preneoplasia to lung adenocarcinoma (dated by TCRdb to the early 2020s). Turning to the overall study: HLA loss of heterozygosity was observed in approximately 7%, 15% and 30% of AIS, MIA and ADC lesions, respectively, and was not observed in any AAH lesions. Immune contexture across lung adenocarcinoma precursors and invasive adenocarcinoma was profiled using immune gene expression, TCR sequencing and multiplex immunofluorescence. According to the study, around 99 samples were used for TCR sequencing. The immune data were integrated with whole exome sequencing and methylation data obtained from the same cohort of nodules. The overall cohort comprised 45 to 55 patients with pulmonary nodules who underwent surgical resection. The sample size was set by how many specimens were available, not by a prior power calculation. POLYSOLVER was used to infer Class I HLA alleles from exome data, while LOHHLA was used to detect allele-specific HLA loss. Resected precursor lesions (AAH, AIS, MIA) and invasive adenocarcinomas were compared against paired morphologically normal lung tissue. TCR sequencing data came from approximately 51 patients.

Between 2014 and 2017, the patients underwent resection in either Japan or China. The histologic diagnosis of each case was independently confirmed on H&E slides by two lung cancer pathologists. Premalignant or tumor cells were enriched for nucleic acid extraction by macro-dissection performed after pathologic assessment. The AllPrep DNA/RNA FFPE Kit was used to isolate DNA from FFPE tissue. Using the immunoSEQ hsTCRbeta Kit, TCR beta CDR3 regions were sequenced from DNA. As for the authors' bioinformatics: The ImmunoSEQ Analyzer was used to analyse the TCR sequencing data. T cell clonality was defined as 1 minus Pielou's evenness computed on productive rearrangements. To measure T cell diversity, the inverse Simpson index was applied to productive templates. T cell density was TCR beta template counts normalized to usable DNA, estimated by amplifying and sequencing housekeeping genes. Two-sided Kruskal-Wallis tests were used to compare TCR metrics across histologic stages. In its TCRdb copy, this immuneACCESS table keeps in-frame sequences only and misses some clones. Where compared with another copy, unresolved V genes explain less than half of these, and the others have no known cause. Clone size and the V and J calls come from that table; the DNA yielded D and trimming. Counted in this sample were about 3,900 clones; nearly 90% of them appeared once. More than 5% of the sample is in the top ten clones.

V drops 5 bases and J drops 9 bases, leaving 21 bases in between. CDR1 SGHKS and CDR2 YYEKEE were looked up in the germline V gene (reference sequence). Its CDR3 holds 15 amino acids, cysteine through phenylalanine. Just the 45-base CDR3 DNA is kept, in frame starting at base 1. General conclusions and limits of the study: Compared with EGFR-mutant or double wild-type lesions, KRAS-mutant nodules had the highest T cell clonality. The findings were based on association rather than direct causation, and larger cohorts with long-term follow-up and longitudinal biopsies were deemed needed. All patients were from Japan and China, so applicability to Western populations was uncertain. Clonality was highest in normal lung, while later-stage lesions appeared to have lower clonality but higher T cell density and diversity. Normal lung had the highest top T cell clone frequencies, which appeared to decline progressively from AAH through AIS, MIA and invasive adenocarcinoma.

Points on this clone: No antigen is known for it. No base quality information exists; no much larger clone differs at one position.

Sequenced material: FFPE minimally invasive lung adenocarcinoma tissue. The label giving this sample's cell subset or site can be read as: micro-invasive lung adenocarcinoma (MIA). The receptor chain draws on TRBV5-5 and TRBJ2-1, with no reliable assignment of the D segment. The receptor's source is an older donor with lung adenocarcinoma. The CDR3 reads as follows: CASRPDARTYGEQFF. The DNA sequence reads TGTGCCAGCAGGCCGGACGCAAGGACGTACGGTGAGCAGTTCTTC.